These 4 T cell receptor beta chains share one sample of origin, sequenced in a study of cytomegalovirus exposure and HLA in healthy donors. 13 Jbeta primers and 60 Vbeta primers were used for the PCR. Libraries were prepared by immunoSEQ multiplex PCR; TCRdb keeps only in-frame clonotypes and omits some of them. Among 150,000 to 200,000 clones, around four fifths were seen once, and the ten largest hold over 1.5%. The material sequenced was PBMCs. The receptors shown here come from a woman aged 18-30 years in good health and CMV-seronegative.

This sequence joins TRBV19 and TRBJ1-2, with a possible D match to TRBD1 (6 bases). This CDR3 is 15 amino acids long. Trimming stripped 6 bases from V and 4 bases from J, with 18 bases between. Germline CDR1 reads LNHDA; CDR2 reads SQIVND (reference sequence). CDR3 region: CASSPGTGRGYGYTF. The CDR3 DNA reads TGTGCCAGTAGCCCCGGAACGGGCAGGGGCTATGGCTACACCTTC.

The CDR3 DNA reads as TGTGCCAGCAGCCCGGGATGGAGGGGTACTGCTGAAGCTTTCTTT. Translation: CASSPGWRGTAEAFF. This chain uses TRBV5-5 with TRBJ1-1, with a possible D match to TRBD1 (5 bases). Between the trimmed V and J ends, which lost 4 bases and 6 bases, there was a span of 19 bases. Germline loops: CDR1 SGHKS, CDR2 YYEKEE (reference sequence). This CDR3 is built from 15 residues.

This clone was seen a few times. The chain couples TRBV5-4 to TRBJ2-5; 7 positions agree with TRBD1. From germline, CDR1 is SGHNT and CDR2 YYREEE (reference sequence). Trimming cost V 4 bases and J 4 bases; bases outside gene matches: 10. This CDR3 spans 15 amino acids. The CDR3 protein is CASSPRQGNRETQYF. The DNA of the CDR3 is TGTGCCAGCAGCCCCCGACAGGGTAACAGAGAGACCCAGTACTTC. The full variable domain, with the rest looked up from reference TRBV5-4 and TRBJ2-5, is ETGVTQSPTHLIKTRGQQVTLRCSSQSGHNTVSWYQQALGQGPQFIFQYYREEENGRGNFPPRFSGLQFPNYSSELNVNALELDDSALYLCASSPRQGNRETQYFGPGTRLLVL.

The chain carries TRBV6-1 and TRBJ2-2; D possibly corresponds to TRBD1 (5 bases). Trimming removed 6 bases from V and 2 bases from J, with 13 bases in between. CDR3 length equals 15 residues. Germline-derived CDR1 and CDR2 are MNHNS and SASEGT. CDR3 nucleotide sequence: TGTGCCAGCAGGGAAAGACAGAGAAACACCGGGGAGCTGTTTTTT. It yields the protein CASRERQRNTGELFF.